This T cell receptor beta chain was sequenced for a study of CD8 T cells in ankylosing spondylitis. Library preparation for TCR beta used quantitative 5'-RACE with molecular barcodes. TCRdb recomputed calls from the 5' RACE reads with MiXCR, one row per CDR3 protein. The table records about 130,000 distinct CDR3 sequences, about 7% of them present only once. Notes on the study in general: Disease-associated clonotypes exhibited CD8+ identity and were relatively infrequent in peripheral blood. Made up of under ten highly homologous variants, a TCR beta motif appeared characteristic of ankylosing spondylitis blood. According to the report, clones linked to the disease were significantly enriched in matched synovial fluid samples taken from ankylosing spondylitis patients.

Trimming cost V 8 bases and J 1 base, with 14 bases left between them. The CDR3 loop spans 14 amino acids. In germline, CDR1 is LNHNV, CDR2 YYDKDF (reference sequence). This clonotype was counted ten times or more. As yet, its antigen is unknown. The clonotype originates from a female donor with ankylosing spondylitis or in good health (not recorded which). This chain connects TRBV15 to TRBJ2-5, with a possible D match to TRBD1 (6 bases). The specimen was blood, either unsorted or a sorted T cell fraction (not recorded which). CDR3 in DNA: TGTGCCACCCAAACAGGGTTCGGCCAAGAGACCCAGTACTTC. It translates to CATQTGFGQETQYF.